What follows describes a single T cell receptor beta chain. What it binds is not known. This entry comes from a study of cytomegalovirus exposure and HLA in healthy donors. Background on the study: Inside one of the first data releases sat around 80 million unique TCRs taken from HLA-typed donors. Study results and limitations: The study had only CMV serostatus as immune exposure information. TCR sequences were mostly rare, though some public TCRs occurred in many donors. Among the sequence variants, a highly shared cluster was likely an artifact of sequencing.

The PCR made use of 60 Vbeta and 13 Jbeta primers. The assay was immunoSEQ multiplex PCR, and TCRdb's table has in-frame clones only and misses some. This table has approximately 150,000 clones, around 75% appearing once. This CDR3 region has 18 residues. The germline V gene encodes CDR1 MNHNS and CDR2 SASEGT. V was shortened by 0 bases and J by 3 bases, with 18 bases between the two germline ends. Sequenced sample: PBMCs. This TCR came from a female donor in good health and CMV-seronegative. This chain joins TRBV6-1 and TRBJ1-5; D might be TRBD1 (5 bases). The CDR3 DNA reads as TGTGCCAGCAGTGAAGCCCACAGGCGGGGGGTCTCCAATCAGCCCCAGCATTTT. It translates to CASSEAHRRGVSNQPQHF.